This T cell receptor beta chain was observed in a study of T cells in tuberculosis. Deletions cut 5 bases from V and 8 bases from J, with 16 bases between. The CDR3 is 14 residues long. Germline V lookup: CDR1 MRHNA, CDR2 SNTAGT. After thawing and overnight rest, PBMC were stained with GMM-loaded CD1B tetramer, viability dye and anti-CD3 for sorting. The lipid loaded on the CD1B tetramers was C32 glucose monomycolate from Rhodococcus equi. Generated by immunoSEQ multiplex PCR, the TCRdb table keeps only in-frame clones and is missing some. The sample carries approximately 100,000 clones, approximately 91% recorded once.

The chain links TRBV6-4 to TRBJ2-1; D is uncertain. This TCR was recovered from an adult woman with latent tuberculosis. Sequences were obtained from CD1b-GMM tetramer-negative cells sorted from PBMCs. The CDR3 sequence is CASSNILWSDEQFF. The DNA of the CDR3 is TGTGCCAGCAGTAATATATTGTGGAGCGATGAGCAGTTCTTC.